This T cell receptor (beta chain) was found in a study of radiotherapy plus CTLA-4 blockade in lung cancer. Study-level information: Objective response rate was over 15%; disease control rate, about 28%. Whole-study results and caveats: Interferon-beta, together with early blood T cell clone dynamics, reportedly best predicted response. An expansion of tumor-derived TCR clones occurred in blood after radiotherapy plus ipilimumab.

Each patient with chemo-refractory metastatic non-small-cell lung cancer was treated with focal radiation plus CTLA-4 blockade using ipilimumab. Here immunoSEQ multiplex PCR was the method, and the copy in TCRdb shows in-frame clones only, minus some. This table holds roughly 62,000 clones, roughly 80% found once. As to this clone: The antigen is undetermined.

The sequence came from a human donor with non-small cell lung cancer who had a complete response to radiotherapy plus ipilimumab. Source: peripheral blood, taken from a patient treated with radiotherapy plus ipilimumab.

The CDR3: CASSIGSGYTF. The CDR3 coding sequence is TGTGCCAGCAGCATAGGATCTGGCTACACCTTC. J is TRBJ1-2 and V is TRBV7-8, with D hard to call. Germline CDR1 reads SGHVS; CDR2 reads FQNEAQ. V was clipped by 5 bases and J by 7 bases, with 8 bases between them. The CDR3 length is 11 residues.